These T cell receptor beta chains were read from a single sample in a study of post-analysis software for immune sequencing data. MiXCR, applied by TCRdb to the PCR reads, yields one record per CDR3 protein. The sample lists about 430,000 distinct CDR3 sequences; roughly 38% were seen once. The sample was blood. These receptor sequences come from a girl aged 2-15 years with multiple sclerosis. Both conserved end residues are part of each CDR3. The D gene is left open where the match is weak. Where a row states a size, it is once, few, many or the class of an expanded clone; other rows omit it.

d_call: NA
v_call: TRBV20-1
clone_size: NA
j_call: TRBJ2-1
cdr3_aa: CSGARIVCNEQFF
cdr3_nt: TGCAGTGGTGCTAGGATAGTATGCAATGAGCAGTTCTTC

d_call: NA
v_call: TRBV7-9
clone_size: NA
j_call: TRBJ2-3
cdr3_aa: CASSLAKGLRLTDTQYF
cdr3_nt: TGTGCCAGCAGCTTAGCGAAGGGTCTAAGGCTCACAGATACGCAGTATTTT

d_call: NA
v_call: TRBV29-1
clone_size: few
j_call: TRBJ1-2
cdr3_aa: CSVDYRVGDYGYTF
cdr3_nt: TGCAGCGTAGACTACAGGGTGGGGGACTATGGCTACACCTTC

d_call: TRBD1
v_call: TRBV20-1
clone_size: once
j_call: TRBJ1-5
cdr3_aa: CSAGNGQGRQPQHF
cdr3_nt: TGCAGTGCCGGGAACGGACAGGGCAGACAGCCCCAGCATTTT

d_call: NA
v_call: TRBV6-2/TRBV6-3
clone_size: NA
j_call: TRBJ2-1
cdr3_aa: CASGEGLLDEQFF
cdr3_nt: TGTGCCAGCGGAGAAGGTTTATTGGATGAGCAGTTCTTC

d_call: TRBD2
v_call: TRBV3-1
clone_size: NA
j_call: TRBJ2-7
cdr3_aa: CASSPGREPLEQYF
cdr3_nt: TGTGCCAGCAGCCCGGGGCGGGAGCCTCTAGAGCAGTACTTC

d_call: NA
v_call: TRBV5-1
clone_size: few
j_call: TRBJ2-7
cdr3_aa: CASSLREAIGSDEQYF
cdr3_nt: TGCGCCAGCAGCTTGAGGGAGGCCATAGGATCGGACGAGCAGTACTTC

d_call: NA
v_call: TRBV12-3/TRBV12-4
clone_size: NA
j_call: TRBJ2-4
cdr3_aa: CASSQTANIQYF
cdr3_nt: TGTGCCAGCAGTCAAACAGCGAACATTCAGTACTTC

d_call: NA
v_call: TRBV5-1
clone_size: NA
j_call: TRBJ2-7
cdr3_aa: CASRSGNPSDEQYF
cdr3_nt: TGCGCCAGCAGATCAGGGAATCCCAGCGACGAGCAGTACTTC

d_call: TRBD1
v_call: TRBV5-1
clone_size: NA
j_call: TRBJ2-7
cdr3_aa: CASSLLGQGHREQYF
cdr3_nt: TGCGCCAGCAGCTTGCTAGGACAGGGACACCGCGAGCAGTACTTC

d_call: TRBD2
v_call: TRBV6-2/TRBV6-3
clone_size: NA
j_call: TRBJ2-7
cdr3_aa: CASRLAGYGGPNYEQYF
cdr3_nt: TGTGCCAGCAGACTAGCGGGATACGGTGGACCTAACTACGAGCAGTACTTC

d_call: TRBD2
v_call: TRBV20-1
clone_size: NA
j_call: TRBJ2-5
cdr3_aa: CSVSGTGGQETQYF
cdr3_nt: TGCAGTGTTAGCGGGACGGGGGGGCAAGAGACCCAGTACTTC

d_call: TRBD1
v_call: TRBV29-1
clone_size: few
j_call: TRBJ2-6
cdr3_aa: CSALGQGVSGANVLTF
cdr3_nt: TGCAGCGCACTGGGACAGGGAGTCTCTGGGGCCAACGTCCTGACTTTC

d_call: TRBD1
v_call: TRBV29-1
clone_size: few
j_call: TRBJ2-7
cdr3_aa: CSVGTPRTGNYEQYF
cdr3_nt: TGCAGCGTTGGGACCCCTCGGACAGGGAACTACGAGCAGTACTTC

d_call: NA
v_call: TRBV10-3
clone_size: NA
j_call: TRBJ1-5
cdr3_aa: CAISEAGGAQHF
cdr3_nt: TGTGCCATCAGTGAGGCGGGTGGGGCCCAGCATTTT

d_call: TRBD1
v_call: TRBV4-3
clone_size: NA
j_call: TRBJ2-7
cdr3_aa: CASSQGTGDYYEQYF
cdr3_nt: TGCGCCAGCAGCCAAGGGACAGGGGACTACTACGAGCAGTACTTC

d_call: TRBD2
v_call: TRBV19
clone_size: NA
j_call: TRBJ2-7
cdr3_aa: CASSTTYSGRADYEQYF
cdr3_nt: TGTGCCAGTAGTACTACATATAGCGGGAGGGCCGACTACGAGCAGTACTTC

d_call: NA
v_call: TRBV5-1
clone_size: NA
j_call: TRBJ2-7
cdr3_aa: CASSLEYSAYEQYF
cdr3_nt: TGCGCCAGCAGCTTGGAGTACAGCGCCTACGAGCAGTACTTC

d_call: NA
v_call: TRBV9
clone_size: few
j_call: TRBJ2-5
cdr3_aa: CASSPVADYKETQYF
cdr3_nt: TGTGCCAGCAGCCCCGTAGCGGATTACAAAGAGACCCAGTACTTC

d_call: TRBD2
v_call: TRBV20-1
clone_size: NA
j_call: TRBJ2-5
cdr3_aa: CSARRLAAQETQYF
cdr3_nt: TGCAGTGCTAGAAGACTAGCGGCACAAGAGACCCAGTACTTC

d_call: NA
v_call: TRBV20-1
clone_size: NA
j_call: TRBJ1-2
cdr3_aa: CSATDSSYGYTF
cdr3_nt: TGCAGTGCTACTGACAGTAGCTATGGCTACACCTTC

d_call: NA
v_call: TRBV20-1
clone_size: NA
j_call: TRBJ1-1
cdr3_aa: CSARVEGWNTEAFF
cdr3_nt: TGCAGTGCTAGAGTAGAGGGGTGGAACACTGAAGCTTTCTTT

d_call: TRBD1
v_call: TRBV4-2
clone_size: NA
j_call: TRBJ1-4
cdr3_aa: CASSHSGTANEKLFF
cdr3_nt: TGTGCCAGCAGCCATTCCGGGACAGCTAATGAAAAACTGTTTTTT

d_call: NA
v_call: TRBV6-5
clone_size: NA
j_call: TRBJ2-7
cdr3_aa: CASSSQALGEQYF
cdr3_nt: TGTGCCAGCAGTTCCCAGGCTCTCGGAGAGCAGTACTTC

d_call: TRBD1
v_call: TRBV28
clone_size: NA
j_call: TRBJ1-2
cdr3_aa: CASHPGQAYGYTF
cdr3_nt: TGTGCCAGCCATCCGGGACAGGCTTATGGCTACACCTTC

d_call: TRBD1
v_call: TRBV5-1
clone_size: few
j_call: TRBJ2-3
cdr3_aa: CASSFGQGSTDTQYF
cdr3_nt: TGCGCCAGCAGCTTCGGACAGGGAAGCACAGATACGCAGTATTTT

d_call: NA
v_call: TRBV27
clone_size: NA
j_call: TRBJ1-5
cdr3_aa: CASSPTTGALQHF
cdr3_nt: TGTGCCAGCAGCCCCACCACGGGGGCTCTCCAGCATTTT

d_call: TRBD1
v_call: TRBV24-1
clone_size: NA
j_call: TRBJ1-2
cdr3_aa: CATSDLIGQGVHYGYTF
cdr3_nt: TGTGCCACCAGTGATTTGATTGGGCAGGGGGTCCACTATGGCTACACCTTC

d_call: TRBD1
v_call: TRBV12-5
clone_size: NA
j_call: TRBJ2-4
cdr3_aa: CASGLTTGTLGAQYF
cdr3_nt: TGTGCTAGTGGTTTGACGACAGGGACCCTGGGGGCCCAGTACTTC

d_call: NA
v_call: TRBV25-1
clone_size: few
j_call: TRBJ2-1
cdr3_aa: CASSEGSSYNEQFF
cdr3_nt: TGTGCCAGCAGTGAGGGGAGCTCCTACAATGAGCAGTTCTTC

d_call: NA
v_call: TRBV20-1
clone_size: NA
j_call: TRBJ2-7
cdr3_aa: CSAHPTTSYEQYF
cdr3_nt: TGCAGTGCGCACCCAACTACTTCCTACGAGCAGTACTTC

d_call: NA
v_call: TRBV5-6
clone_size: few
j_call: TRBJ1-5
cdr3_aa: CASSGTTGGPQHF
cdr3_nt: TGTGCCAGCAGCGGGACCACAGGTGGGCCCCAGCATTTT

d_call: TRBD2
v_call: TRBV10-2
clone_size: few
j_call: TRBJ2-1
cdr3_aa: CASSESTSGEQFF
cdr3_nt: TGCGCCAGCAGTGAGTCGACTAGCGGTGAGCAGTTCTTC

d_call: TRBD1
v_call: TRBV6-5
clone_size: NA
j_call: TRBJ2-5
cdr3_aa: CASSHRTGVGETQYF
cdr3_nt: TGTGCCAGCAGCCACCGGACAGGGGTCGGGGAGACCCAGTACTTC

d_call: TRBD2
v_call: TRBV7-6
clone_size: once
j_call: TRBJ2-7
cdr3_aa: CASSACLAVYYEQYF
cdr3_nt: TGTGCCAGCAGCGCCTGTCTAGCGGTTTACTACGAGCAGTACTTC

d_call: NA
v_call: TRBV7-2
clone_size: NA
j_call: TRBJ2-3
cdr3_aa: CASSLGIAPLVWTQYF
cdr3_nt: TGTGCCAGCAGCTTGGGGATAGCGCCACTCGTGTGGACGCAGTATTTT

d_call: NA
v_call: TRBV28
clone_size: NA
j_call: TRBJ2-7
cdr3_aa: CASSLSLYEQYF
cdr3_nt: TGTGCCAGCAGTTTATCCCTCTACGAGCAGTACTTC

d_call: NA
v_call: TRBV7-9
clone_size: NA
j_call: TRBJ2-1
cdr3_aa: CASSQGKDISYNEQFF
cdr3_nt: TGTGCCAGCAGTCAGGGAAAGGACATCTCCTACAATGAGCAGTTCTTC

d_call: NA
v_call: TRBV20-1
clone_size: NA
j_call: TRBJ2-1
cdr3_aa: CSARDLTASLSYNEQFF
cdr3_nt: TGCAGTGCTAGAGATCTCACAGCGTCCCTATCCTACAATGAGCAGTTCTTC

d_call: TRBD1
v_call: TRBV29-1
clone_size: NA
j_call: TRBJ2-1
cdr3_aa: CSVEDLQMGQVDNEQFF
cdr3_nt: TGCAGCGTTGAAGATCTTCAGATGGGACAGGTGGACAATGAGCAGTTCTTC

d_call: NA
v_call: TRBV3-1
clone_size: NA
j_call: TRBJ2-2
cdr3_aa: CASSQFSSSGELFF
cdr3_nt: TGTGCCAGCAGCCAGTTTTCTAGCTCCGGGGAGCTGTTTTTT

d_call: TRBD1
v_call: TRBV6-5
clone_size: NA
j_call: TRBJ1-1
cdr3_aa: CASSYVQGARTEAFF
cdr3_nt: TGTGCCAGCAGTTACGTTCAGGGGGCGCGGACTGAAGCTTTCTTT

d_call: NA
v_call: TRBV7-9
clone_size: NA
j_call: TRBJ2-7
cdr3_aa: CASNYQRAGRHEQYF
cdr3_nt: TGTGCCAGCAACTACCAACGGGCAGGGAGACACGAGCAGTACTTC

d_call: TRBD2
v_call: TRBV7-6
clone_size: NA
j_call: TRBJ2-3
cdr3_aa: CASSLVKRAGGTDTQYF
cdr3_nt: TGTGCCAGCAGCTTAGTTAAGCGGGCGGGAGGCACAGATACGCAGTATTTT

d_call: TRBD2
v_call: TRBV4-2
clone_size: NA
j_call: TRBJ2-1
cdr3_aa: CASSQEDSSGAKNEQFF
cdr3_nt: TGTGCCAGCAGCCAAGAAGACTCTAGCGGGGCAAAAAATGAGCAGTTCTTC

d_call: NA
v_call: TRBV7-8
clone_size: few
j_call: TRBJ1-6
cdr3_aa: CASSRGQLDNSPLHF
cdr3_nt: TGTGCCAGCAGCAGAGGACAGCTGGATAATTCACCCCTCCACTTT

d_call: NA
v_call: TRBV29-1
clone_size: NA
j_call: TRBJ1-5
cdr3_aa: CSVVREWGQPQHF
cdr3_nt: TGCAGCGTAGTCAGGGAGTGGGGCCAGCCCCAGCATTTT

d_call: NA
v_call: TRBV20-1
clone_size: few
j_call: TRBJ2-7
cdr3_aa: CSSTRQSDEQYF
cdr3_nt: TGCAGTAGTACCAGACAATCGGACGAGCAGTACTTC

d_call: TRBD2
v_call: TRBV6-6
clone_size: NA
j_call: TRBJ2-5
cdr3_aa: CASSLYRGAGGQETQYF
cdr3_nt: TGTGCCAGCAGTTTATATCGTGGAGCGGGGGGCCAAGAGACCCAGTACTTC

d_call: TRBD1
v_call: TRBV4-3
clone_size: few
j_call: TRBJ2-1
cdr3_aa: CASSQANEGTATSSYNEQFF
cdr3_nt: TGCGCCAGCAGCCAAGCGAACGAAGGGACAGCCACGAGCTCCTACAATGAGCAGTTCTTC

d_call: TRBD1
v_call: TRBV29-1
clone_size: few
j_call: TRBJ2-7
cdr3_aa: CSVGDRAPGKYF
cdr3_nt: TGCAGCGTGGGAGACAGGGCGCCGGGCAAGTACTTC

d_call: TRBD1
v_call: TRBV9
clone_size: many
j_call: TRBJ1-1
cdr3_aa: CASTLEPAGGYTEAFF
cdr3_nt: TGTGCCAGCACCTTGGAACCGGCAGGGGGCTACACTGAAGCTTTCTTT

d_call: TRBD1
v_call: TRBV6-6
clone_size: NA
j_call: TRBJ1-4
cdr3_aa: CASSSHGTGDEKLFF
cdr3_nt: TGTGCCAGCAGTTCCCACGGGACAGGGGATGAAAAACTGTTTTTT

d_call: TRBD1
v_call: TRBV5-1
clone_size: NA
j_call: TRBJ1-4
cdr3_aa: CASSLSAAGTGSEKLFF
cdr3_nt: TGCGCCAGCAGCTTGTCCGCGGCCGGGACAGGAAGCGAAAAACTGTTTTTT

d_call: TRBD2
v_call: TRBV7-2
clone_size: NA
j_call: TRBJ2-1
cdr3_aa: CASSLGGSLYNEQFF
cdr3_nt: TGTGCCAGCAGCTTAGGCGGGAGCCTCTACAATGAGCAGTTCTTC

d_call: TRBD2
v_call: TRBV20-1
clone_size: few
j_call: TRBJ2-5
cdr3_aa: CSASGVAGGGETQYF
cdr3_nt: TGCAGTGCTAGTGGGGTAGCGGGGGGGGGAGAGACCCAGTACTTC

d_call: NA
v_call: TRBV7-9
clone_size: NA
j_call: TRBJ2-5
cdr3_aa: CASSLRPKETQYF
cdr3_nt: TGTGCCAGCAGCTTACGGCCGAAAGAGACCCAGTACTTC

d_call: NA
v_call: TRBV29-1
clone_size: NA
j_call: TRBJ1-4
cdr3_aa: CSVSLIPGGLFF
cdr3_nt: TGCAGCGTGTCCCTAATCCCTGGAGGACTGTTTTTT